What follows is one T cell receptor (beta chain) and its context. The record originates from a study of blood T cells in healthy people across ages. The overall study: About one barcoded TCR beta cDNA was captured per two T cells.

CDR1 SGHRS and CDR2 YFSETQ come from the germline V gene. V dropped 0 bases and J dropped 0 bases, with 9 bases sitting between them. This CDR3 is 16 amino acids long. A J-beta primer mix and a sample-barcoded 5' primer were used in a second PCR of roughly 6 to 11 cycles. Each of the samples gave a minimum of 2.5 million paired-end reads that contained CDR3. TCRdb re-analysed the 5' RACE reads in MiXCR, keeping a single row per CDR3 protein. The data hold roughly 900,000 distinct CDR3 sequences, with around 48% observed a single time. Each sample used at least 6 million PBMCs. The genes are TRBV5-1 and TRBJ2-2, with D perhaps matching TRBD2 (5 bases). This clonotype originated in a man aged 25 to 45 in good health. Source material: blood. The CDR3 DNA follows: TGCGCCAGCAGCTTGGGGACCGGGACGAACACCGGGGAGCTGTTTTTT. Its translation is CASSLGTGTNTGELFF.